The T cell receptor (beta chain) described here comes from a study of blood T cell repertoires in COVID-19. Study as a whole: Spain, Italy and the United States supplied samples that represented acute and convalescent COVID-19.

Original processing methods: The assay estimated nucleated cells by amplifying reference gene primers. Repertoires were generated with immunoSEQ multiplex PCR, while TCRdb's copy carries only in-frame clones and drops some. The V and J calls and the clone size are those of that table, but D and trimming were determined from the DNA. In the table there are roughly 200,000 clones, approximately 84% of which are singletons. The length of the CDR3 is 15 residues. V dropped 1 base and J dropped 1 base, with 11 bases sitting between them. The V gene's germline CDR1 is SEHNR and CDR2 FQNEAQ (reference sequence).

The gene calls are TRBV7-9 and TRBJ2-7; TRBD2 might be the D (7 bases). This clonotype was obtained from a man aged 50 to 59 with active or convalescent COVID-19. The material sequenced was peripheral blood. The CDR3 bases are TGTGCCAGCAGCTTAGTTGGGGGGGCGTCCTACGAGCAGTACTTC. Translation: CASSLVGGASYEQYF. The full variable domain, its missing parts supplied by reference TRBV7-9 and TRBJ2-7, is DTGVSQNPRHKITKRGQNVTFRCDPISEHNRLYWYRQTLGQGPEFLTYFQNEAQLEKSRLLSDRFSAERPKGSFSTLEIQRTEQGDSAMYLCASSLVGGASYEQYFGPGTRLTVT.